This T cell receptor (beta chain) originates from a study of T-cell reconstitution after alpha-beta-depleted transplantation in children (dated by TCRdb to 2016 to 2018). Describing the broader study: T-cell immune reconstitution after TCRalphabeta/CD19-depleted allogeneic hematopoietic cell transplantation in children was quantitatively tracked in the study by means of TCR repertoire profiling.

The treatment or condition label for this specimen denotes: allogeneic hematopoietic cell transplantation with graft depleted of TCRalphabeta T cells and CD19 B cells. The transplant recipients were children given TCRalphabeta/CD19-depleted allogeneic hematopoietic cell grafts. Regarding this clonotype: Its specific antigen is unknown. There are no base qualities to consult, and no much larger clone falls within one base.

Trimming takes 4 bases off V and 3 bases off J; junction bases not matched to a gene: 5. The CDR3 has 16 amino acids, counting the end cysteine and phenylalanine. Just CDR3 DNA is preserved here, 48 bases in frame from base 1. The germline V gene supplies CDR1 LGHNA and CDR2 YSLEER. The library was obtained by PCR. The sequencer listed for this sample is Illumina HiSeq 2500. To normalize quantification of the TCRbeta repertoire, the TCR libraries were built with molecular barcoding that relied on unique molecular identifiers. TCRdb reprocessing: public reads trimmed at Q25 with fastp, clones called with MiXCR, in-frame beta chains kept. Under each unique CDR3 protein, matching rows form one entry showing the most common genes and DNA. This sample lists about 980,000 distinct CDR3 sequences; 25% to 35% were detected once. Under 30% of the sample rests with the top ten. Here is what the overall study found, with its caveats: Over subsequent months, a decline in hyperexpanded clone frequencies was noted, and after one year, T-cell counts and TCRbeta diversity were mostly ascribed to newly produced T cells. In some patients, the high TCRbeta diversity seen at day 60 was put down to recipient T cells and intrathymic progenitors that had survived conditioning. The apparently early alphabetaT-cell count recovery about two months after transplant was reportedly dependent on only several hundred rapidly expanded clones derived from non-depleted graft cells.

This receptor was obtained from a boy younger than two who had a stem cell transplant for SCID, so the T cells may come from the graft donor. Recombination joined TRBV4-3 with TRBJ2-3, with TRBD1 matching 12 junction bases. The sample here was PBMCs, mostly from graft donor cells, taken 360 days after TCRalphabeta/CD19-depleted stem cell transplant. CDR3 sequence: CASSLRGQGATDTQYF. In nucleotide form, the sequence is TGCGCCAGCAGCCTCCGGGGACAGGGGGCGACAGATACGCAGTATTTT.